Below, 32 T cell receptor beta chains from the same sample are listed, as sequenced in a study of cytomegalovirus exposure and HLA in healthy donors (dated by TCRdb to the late 2010s). The library was obtained by the immunoSEQ multiplex PCR assay. For the multiplex PCR, a mixture combining 60 forward primers for TCR Vbeta segments and 13 reverse primers for TCR Jbeta segments was used. Sourced from immuneACCESS, this table was stored by TCRdb with only in-frame sequences that have V and J called. A share of the clones is absent; for the studies checked, an unresolved V gene accounts for under half, and the remainder has no known explanation. This sample comprises 150,000 or so clones, around 79% of them detected only once. The ten largest clonotypes hold approximately 2.8% of the sample. The sequenced sample consisted of PBMCs. The receptor set was obtained from a man between 18 and 35 years old in good health and CMV-seronegative.

The chain recombines TRBV27 with TRBJ2-1; a weak D match, TRBD2 (7 bases). Germline CDR1 MNHEY, CDR2 SMNVEV (reference sequence). CDR3 length equals 13 residues. V lost 3 bases and J 6 bases, leaving 9 bases between the germline ends. CDR3 sequence: CASSLGGGNEQFF. CDR3 sequence (DNA): TGTGCCAGCAGTTTGGGAGGGGGCAATGAGCAGTTCTTC.

The chain carries TRBV5-1 and TRBJ2-5; 9 bases are a match to TRBD1. Trimming removed 9 bases from V and 5 bases from J; junction bases left unmatched: 8. CDR1 is SGHRS, CDR2 YFSETQ, per germline. The CDR3 contains 13 residues. The CDR3 reads CATSGQGTETQYF. CDR3 DNA sequence: TGCGCCACTTCGGGACAGGGAACGGAGACCCAGTACTTC.

J is TRBJ2-4 and V is TRBV19, with D possibly TRBD1 on 6 matching bases. CDR3 length equals 14 residues. With 10 bases removed from V and 12 bases from J, the gap between germline ends came to 25 bases. Germline V gene data show CDR1 as LNHDA and CDR2 as SQIVND (reference sequence). The chain's CDR3 is CATSPRQVIGSQYF. The CDR3 bases are TGTGCCACTAGCCCGAGACAGGTCATTGGCAGTCAGTACTTC.

V gene TRBV15 combines with J gene TRBJ1-3, with TRBD1 as a possible D gene (5 bases). Trimming took 4 bases from V and 0 from J, leaving 13 bases between them. CDR3 size: 16 residues. In germline, CDR1 is LNHNV, CDR2 YYDKDF (reference sequence). CDR3 in amino acids: CATSIPQANSGNTIYF. In DNA, the CDR3 is TGTGCCACCAGCATCCCACAGGCGAACTCTGGAAACACCATATATTTT.

The chain employs TRBV10-3 and TRBJ1-5; no clear D gene. V shed 3 bases and J shed 5 bases, with 14 bases lying between them. This CDR3 is 15 amino acids long. CDR1 and CDR2 from the germline V gene are ENHRY and SYGVKD. CDR3 in DNA: TGTGCCATCAGTGAAGACACTTTATTAGATCAGCCCCAGCATTTT. It translates to CAISEDTLLDQPQHF.

This clone was counted between two and nine times. The chain employs TRBV5-1 and TRBJ2-3; 10 positions agree with TRBD1. CDR3 length equals 18 residues. After removal of 0 bases from V and 5 bases from J, the junction contained 12 bases not matched to a gene. From germline, CDR1 is SGHRS and CDR2 YFSETQ. CDR3 nucleotide sequence: TGCGCCAGCAGCTTGGGTCAGACCGGGACAGGGGATAGAGATACGCAGTATTTT. Translating gives CASSLGQTGTGDRDTQYF.

The rearrangement joins TRBV7-8 to TRBJ2-3, with D perhaps matching TRBD1 (6 bases). Germline CDR1 and CDR2: SGHVS and FQNEAQ. V was trimmed by 6 bases and J by 6 bases, leaving 22 bases between them. This CDR3 is built from 16 residues. The CDR3 nucleotides are TGTGCCAGCAGACTCGTCAGGGGCGCGAAAGCGGATACGCAGTATTTT. Protein product: CASRLVRGAKADTQYF.

The chain employs TRBV7-9 and TRBJ2-2; 8 bases fit TRBD1. After removal of 5 bases from V and 6 bases from J, the junction contained 5 bases not matched to a gene. This CDR3 contains 14 residues. Germline V CDR1 and CDR2: SEHNR, FQNEAQ (reference sequence). CDR3 amino acids: CASSPTTGAGELFF. The CDR3 bases are TGTGCCAGCAGCCCTACGACAGGGGCCGGGGAGCTGTTTTTT.

V and J are TRBV6-5 and TRBJ2-7, with 9 bases aligning to TRBD1. The CDR3 contains 15 residues. In germline, CDR1 is MNHEY, CDR2 SVGAGI. With 0 bases clipped from V and 5 bases from J, the junction kept 5 bases outside the gene matches. The CDR3 bases are TGTGCCAGCAGTTACTCCGACAGGGGGATCCACGAGCAGTACTTC. Its protein is CASSYSDRGIHEQYF.

CDR3 protein: CASSFRGPNTGELFF. The CDR3 DNA sequence: TGTGCCAGCAGCTTCAGGGGGCCCAACACCGGGGAGCTGTTTTTT. The chain links TRBV14 to TRBJ2-2; TRBD1 matches 8 bases. CDR3 length equals 15 residues. J gave up 2 bases and V 5 bases, and 4 bases lay outside the gene matches. Germline V CDR1 and CDR2: SGHDN, FVKESK.

The gene calls are TRBV5-1 and TRBJ1-1, with 8 bases identical to TRBD1. The V gene's germline CDR1 is SGHRS and CDR2 YFSETQ. Trimming cost V 5 bases and J 1 base; bases outside gene matches: 7. The CDR3 is 15 residues long. CDR3 amino acids: CASREAGGGNTEAFF. The CDR3 nucleotides read TGCGCCAGCAGAGAGGCAGGGGGCGGGAACACTGAAGCTTTCTTT.

The chain recombines TRBV4-2 with TRBJ2-5; weak D call: TRBD2 (6 bases). CDR3 length: 13 amino acids. The germline V and J ends were trimmed by 7 bases and 4 bases, with 13 bases remaining between them. Germline CDR1 is LGHNA and CDR2 is YNFKEQ. CDR3 sequence (DNA): TGTGCCAGCACCCAGCCGGGACTAGAGACCCAGTACTTC. It encodes CASTQPGLETQYF.

The chain employs TRBV19 and TRBJ1-5, with 7 bases matching TRBD1. Trimming removed 6 bases from V and 0 bases from J; junction bases left unmatched: 8. The CDR3 covers 16 residues. CDR1 is LNHDA and CDR2 is SQIVND in the germline V gene (reference sequence). The CDR3 sequence: CASRGTVTYSNQPQHF. CDR3 bases: TGTGCCAGTAGAGGGACAGTCACCTATAGCAATCAGCCCCAGCATTTT.

The chain is built from TRBV5-1 and TRBJ1-1; a weak D match, TRBD1 (5 bases). The CDR3 spans 14 residues. The V gene's germline CDR1 is SGHRS and CDR2 YFSETQ. V lost 3 bases and J lost 8, with 17 bases in between. CDR3 DNA sequence: TGCGCCAGCAGCTACCAGACGGACGGGGGAGAAGCTTTCTTT. Translating gives CASSYQTDGGEAFF.

This chain connects TRBV7-2 to TRBJ1-1, with TRBD1 matching 9 bases. Looked up from germline, CDR1 is SGHTA and CDR2 is FQGNSA. CDR3 length: 16 amino acids. V lost 5 bases, J lost 4 bases, and 11 bases stayed unmatched. The CDR3 DNA sequence: TGTGCCAGCAGCATCCTTTGGACAGGGGAGAGCACTGAAGCTTTCTTT. It specifies CASSILWTGESTEAFF.

This clone appeared a few times. The chain has TRBV2 and TRBJ1-6, with 10 bases fitting TRBD1. The CDR3 totals 15 residues. CDR1 is SNHLY and CDR2 is FYNNEI in the germline V gene. The J segment lost 5 bases and the V segment lost 7 bases, leaving 5 bases of the junction unmatched. CDR3 coding DNA: TGTGCCAGCAAAGGGACAGGGGTTAATAATTCACCCCTCCACTTT. This encodes CASKGTGVNNSPLHF.

The chain combines TRBV11-2 with TRBJ2-7, with 12 bases fitting TRBD2. The germline V gene has CDR1 SGHAT and CDR2 FQNNGV. The CDR3 contains 16 residues. J was trimmed by 0 bases and V by 3 bases; bases with no gene match: 3. CDR3 region: CASSFRTSGASYEQYF. CDR3 nucleotides: TGTGCCAGCAGCTTCCGGACTAGCGGGGCCTCCTACGAGCAGTACTTC.

V and J are TRBV6-5 and TRBJ1-2, with 7 bases identical to TRBD1. Losses at the gene ends were 2 bases for V and 2 bases for J; bases not matched to a gene: 5. The germline V gene has CDR1 MNHEY and CDR2 SVGAGI. This CDR3 is built from 15 residues. In DNA form, the CDR3 reads TGTGCCAGCAGTTACGGGACAGACACGAACTATGGCTACACCTTC. It specifies CASSYGTDTNYGYTF.

V and J are TRBV5-5 and TRBJ1-1; D uncertain. The germline V and J ends were trimmed by 2 bases and 3 bases, with 11 bases remaining between them. This CDR3 has 14 amino acids. Looked up from germline, CDR1 is SGHKS and CDR2 is YYEKEE (reference sequence). The CDR3: CASSFSLRDTEAFF. The DNA for the CDR3 is TGTGCCAGCAGCTTTTCCTTGAGAGACACTGAAGCTTTCTTT.

This clone turned up a few times. CDR3: CASSVDRAGNTIYF. CDR3 DNA sequence: TGTGCCAGCAGCGTGGACAGGGCTGGAAACACCATATATTTT. This chain connects TRBV9 to TRBJ1-3; the match to TRBD1 covers 8 bases. In germline, CDR1 is SGDLS, CDR2 YYNGEE. Trimming cost V 2 bases and J 2 bases; bases outside gene matches: 0. The CDR3 extends over 14 amino acids.

The genes are TRBV27 and TRBJ2-7; tentative D call: TRBD2 (5 bases). Germline V gives CDR1 MNHEY, CDR2 SMNVEV (reference sequence). This CDR3 has 12 amino acids. V was shortened by 3 bases and J by 7 bases, with 10 bases between the two germline ends. CDR3 coding DNA: TGTGCCAGCAGTTTTCAAGGGAGTGAGCAGTACTTC. Residues: CASSFQGSEQYF.

The rearrangement joins TRBV5-5 to TRBJ2-2; D gene uncertain. CDR1 SGHKS and CDR2 YYEKEE come from the germline V gene (reference sequence). CDR3 length: 14 residues. V was clipped by 4 bases and J by 5 bases, with 12 bases between them. The CDR3 DNA reads TGTGCCAGCAGCCTCCAGCCGGGTACCGGGGAGCTGTTTTTT. Its translation is CASSLQPGTGELFF.

This clone has just one count. The rearrangement joins TRBV7-2 to TRBJ1-2; 10 bases line up with TRBD1. The CDR3 covers 16 residues. Germline V gene lookup returns CDR1 SGHTA and CDR2 FQGNSA. Losses at the gene ends were 5 bases for V and 5 bases for J; bases not matched to a gene: 11. The CDR3, as DNA: TGTGCCAGCAGCCCCGGGGGGACAGGGGCAGTGTATGGCTACACCTTC. It codes for CASSPGGTGAVYGYTF.

This rearrangement joins TRBV14 to TRBJ2-1; TRBD2 matches at 9 bases. Trimming took 3 bases from V and 4 from J; bases not matched to a gene: 4. The CDR3 runs 15 residues. CDR1 and CDR2 from the germline V gene are SGHDN and FVKESK. This chain's CDR3 is CASSQGGGAYNEQFF. Here the CDR3 DNA reads TGTGCCAGCAGCCAGGGCGGGGGGGCTTACAATGAGCAGTTCTTC.

This clone was detected only once. The V and J genes are TRBV4-3 and TRBJ1-2; D not resolved. This CDR3 is built from 13 residues. Germline V gives CDR1 LGHNA, CDR2 YSLEER. The V end lost 0 bases, the J end lost 4 bases, and 6 bases lay between the germline ends. CDR3 in amino acids: CASSQETAYGYTF. The CDR3 DNA reads TGCGCCAGCAGCCAAGAAACAGCCTATGGCTACACCTTC.

The rearrangement uses TRBV10-2 and TRBJ1-2, with 7 bases identical to TRBD1. V shed 2 bases, J shed 4 bases, and the junction held 7 bases outside the gene matches. There are 15 residues in the CDR3. Germline lookup yields CDR1 WSHSY and CDR2 SAAADI. CDR3 nucleotide sequence: TGCGCCAGCAGTGAGGTTGGACAGGACCTCTATGGCTACACCTTC. Translated: CASSEVGQDLYGYTF.

The rearrangement uses TRBV29-1 and TRBJ1-5; D call uncertain. The CDR3 sequence is 13 residues long. The V gene lost 1 base and the J gene lost 4 bases, with 8 bases spanning the gap. Germline V CDR1 and CDR2: SQVTM, ANQGSEA. The CDR3 is CSVEVGENQPQHF. The CDR3 nucleotides read TGCAGCGTTGAAGTAGGAGAAAATCAGCCCCAGCATTTT.

This chain links TRBV27 with TRBJ1-1, with 9 positions matching TRBD1. Germline loops: CDR1 MNHEY, CDR2 SMNVEV (reference sequence). The CDR3 spans 15 residues. V lost 5 bases and J lost 4; bases outside the gene matches: 8. Written as DNA, the CDR3 is TGTGCCAGCAGTCTCACCGGGACAGGGACCACTGAAGCTTTCTTT. Protein sequence: CASSLTGTGTTEAFF.

This sequence joins TRBV4-1 and TRBJ1-2, with TRBD1 identical over 8 bases. Germline lookup yields CDR1 MGHRA and CDR2 YSYEKL. The CDR3 is made up of 15 amino acids. V was clipped by 3 bases and J by 6 bases; unmatched bases: 9. CDR3 in DNA: TGCGCCAGCAGCCAGCCTTTGACAGGGGCGGATGGCTACACCTTC. It yields the protein CASSQPLTGADGYTF.

The J gene is TRBJ2-1, the V gene TRBV28; 14 bases fit TRBD2. CDR1 is MDHEN and CDR2 is SYDVKM in the germline V gene. This CDR3 is 16 amino acids long. V dropped 4 bases and J dropped 8; count of bases not matched to a gene: 7. CDR3 sequence reads: CASSSGGLAGEDEQFF. The CDR3 DNA reads as TGTGCCAGCAGTTCGGGGGGACTAGCGGGGGAGGATGAGCAGTTCTTC. Full variable domain (rest looked up from reference TRBV28 and TRBJ2-1): DVKVTQSSRYLVKRTGEKVFLECVQDMDHENMFWYRQDPGLGLRLIYFSYDVKMKEKGDIPEGYSVSREKKERFSLILESASTNQTSMYLCASSSGGLAGEDEQFFGPGTRLTVL.

The genes are TRBV2 and TRBJ1-2; TRBD1 agrees at 8 bases. The CDR3 consists of 11 residues. V was clipped by 9 bases and J by 8 bases; unmatched bases: 5. From germline, CDR1 is SNHLY and CDR2 FYNNEI. For the CDR3, the DNA is TGTGCCAGTCTGAGGACAGGGGGCTACACCTTC. Its translation is CASLRTGGYTF.

For this clone: The missing conserved phenylalanine or tryptophan at the end of this CDR3 makes a read error likely. The rearrangement links TRBV7-2 to TRBJ1-5; unclear D gene. The CDR3 covers 13 residues. V was pared by 1 base and J by 7 bases, with 8 bases between. Germline V lookup: CDR1 SGHTA, CDR2 FQGNSA. CDR3 loop: CASSLGLRQPQHL. CDR3 DNA sequence: TGTGCCAGCAGCTTAGGCTTGAGACAGCCCCAGCATCTT.